The 12 T cell receptor beta chains below all came from one sample that was sequenced in a study of Ad26.COV2.S vaccination and SARS-CoV-2 variants. Libraries were prepared by immunoSEQ multiplex PCR; TCRdb keeps only in-frame clonotypes and omits some of them. The sample holds fewer than 500,000 clones, less than 95% seen once. Stated treatment: 15 to 20 received Ad26.COV2.S at low or high dose, single or two shots; a few received placebo; per-sample allocation not given. Sampling was done on day 63 after the first vaccine or placebo injection. Sequences were derived from peripheral blood, sampled in a trial of Ad26.COV2.S vaccine versus placebo. The receptor set was obtained from a person aged 18-65 years who received the Ad26.COV2.S COVID-19 vaccine or a placebo.

The gene calls are TRBV11-3 and TRBJ2-1; no firm D call. Germline assignment: CDR1 SGHNT and CDR2 YENEEA. The CDR3 runs 12 residues. V lost 5 bases, J lost 10 bases, and 12 bases lay in between. CDR3 sequence (DNA): TGTGCCAGCAGCCTTGCAGAGCGCGAGCAGTTCTTC. This sequence encodes CASSLAEREQFF.

The CDR3 DNA sequence: TGTGCCTGGAGTGTAAGCCAGGGGGCTGGTGGCTACACCTTC. Protein sequence: CAWSVSQGAGGYTF. The chain recombines TRBV30 with TRBJ1-2, with 8 bases fitting TRBD1. V lost 0 bases, J lost 7 bases, and 7 bases stayed unmatched. The CDR3 contains 14 residues. The germline V gene encodes CDR1 GTSNPN and CDR2 SVGIG (reference sequence).

J is TRBJ2-1 and V is TRBV28, with D hard to call. The germline V gene encodes CDR1 MDHEN and CDR2 SYDVKM. This CDR3 comprises 18 residues. Trimming cost V 3 bases and J 2 bases, with 20 bases left between them. CDR3 coding DNA: TGTGCCAGCAGTTTTCCCACGGCAGGTGGGAACACCTACAATGAGCAGTTCTTC. Protein product: CASSFPTAGGNTYNEQFF.

This clone was seen only once. The chain is built from TRBV5-5 and TRBJ2-1; TRBD1 agrees at 12 bases. This CDR3 has 14 amino acids. V trimming: 10 bases; J trimming: 8 bases; junction bases outside the gene matches: 10. Germline V lookup: CDR1 SGHKS, CDR2 YYEKEE (reference sequence). CDR3 sequence reads: CACQWGQGADEQFF. Here the CDR3 DNA reads TGTGCCTGCCAGTGGGGACAGGGGGCGGATGAGCAGTTCTTC. Variable domain in full (rest from reference TRBV5-5 and TRBJ2-1): DAGVTQSPTHLIKTRGQQVTLRCSPISGHKSVSWYQQVLGQGPQFIFQYYEKEERGRGNFPDRFSARQFPNYSSELNVNALLLGDSALYLCACQWGQGADEQFFGPGTRLTVL.

There are many counts of this clone. V usage is TRBV7-9 and J usage is TRBJ2-1; 9 nucleotides match TRBD2. Germline trimming cut 5 bases from V and 7 bases from J; bases unmatched to any gene: 9. The CDR3 consists of 15 residues. Germline V gives CDR1 SEHNR, CDR2 FQNEAQ (reference sequence). The DNA for the CDR3 is TGTGCCAGCAGCCCAGCGGGAGGACGGGAAAATGAGCAGTTCTTC. It specifies CASSPAGGRENEQFF.

Notes on this clone: This specimen includes other DNA sequences encoding the same CDR3. V usage is TRBV18 and J usage is TRBJ2-7; TRBD1 aligns across 8 bases. Germline CDR1 and CDR2: KGHSH and LQKENI. CDR3 length: 15 amino acids. V trimming: 3 bases; J trimming: 1 base; junction bases outside the gene matches: 5. The CDR3 coding sequence is TGTGCCAGCTCACCGCCGAACAGGGGGTCCTACGAGCAGTACTTC. It translates to CASSPPNRGSYEQYF.

The table lists this clone with a count of one. The chain has TRBV24-1 and TRBJ2-1; TRBD2 agrees at 12 bases. V lost 4 bases, J lost 5 bases, and 5 bases stayed unmatched. The length of the CDR3 is 16 residues. CDR1 is KGHDR and CDR2 is SFDVKD in the germline V gene. The CDR3 loop is CATSDPGLAGHNEQFF. CDR3 in DNA: TGTGCCACCAGTGACCCAGGACTAGCGGGACACAATGAGCAGTTCTTC.

The chain carries TRBV4-1 and TRBJ2-1, with D possibly TRBD2 on 5 matching bases. Germline CDR1 reads MGHRA; CDR2 reads YSYEKL. Trimming cost V 3 bases and J 6 bases, with 18 bases left between them. The CDR3 runs to 16 residues. CDR3 amino acids: CASSQGASLGSNEQFF. The CDR3 nucleotides are TGCGCCAGCAGCCAGGGTGCTAGCTTGGGTTCCAATGAGCAGTTCTTC.

The chain uses TRBV5-1 and TRBJ2-7, with D unclear. CDR1 and CDR2 (germline): SGHRS, YFSETQ. V was shortened by 1 base and J by 1 base, with 6 bases between the two germline ends. The CDR3 extends over 13 amino acids. This CDR3 is CASSLSRSYEQYF. CDR3 sequence (DNA): TGCGCCAGCAGCTTGTCCCGGTCCTACGAGCAGTACTTC. The complete variable domain, with remaining parts taken from reference TRBV5-1 and TRBJ2-7, reads KAGVTQTPRYLIKTRGQQVTLSCSPISGHRSVSWYQQTPGQGLQFLFEYFSETQRNKGNFPGRFSGRQFSNSRSEMNVSTLELGDSALYLCASSLSRSYEQYFGPGTRLTVT.

J is TRBJ1-3 and V is TRBV18; D perhaps matches TRBD1 (5 bases). Germline CDR1 and CDR2: KGHSH and LQKENI. This CDR3 contains 15 residues. V was trimmed by 3 bases and J by 4 bases, leaving 13 bases between them. The CDR3 bases are TGTGCCAGCTCACCGACAGCGGAAGACGGAAACACCATATATTTT. Translation: CASSPTAEDGNTIYF.

V and J are TRBV7-9 and TRBJ2-1; D is uncertain. The CDR3 loop spans 15 amino acids. CDR1 is SEHNR, CDR2 FQNEAQ, per germline (reference sequence). V gave up 1 base and J gave up 2 bases, with 9 bases separating them. CDR3 DNA: TGTGCCAGCAGCTTAGGTAGACGAACCTACAATGAGCAGTTCTTC. This translates into CASSLGRRTYNEQFF. Drawing the rest from reference TRBV7-9 and TRBJ2-1, the complete variable domain is DTGVSQNPRHKITKRGQNVTFRCDPISEHNRLYWYRQTLGQGPEFLTYFQNEAQLEKSRLLSDRFSAERPKGSFSTLEIQRTEQGDSAMYLCASSLGRRTYNEQFFGPGTRLTVL.

In DNA, the CDR3 is TGTGCCAGCAGTGCCTATACAGATACGCAGTATTTT. This gives the protein CASSAYTDTQYF. This chain connects TRBV2 to TRBJ2-3, with D unclear. The CDR3 sequence is 12 residues long. Trimming stripped 4 bases from V and 3 bases from J, with 5 bases between. The germline CDR1 and CDR2 sequences are SNHLY and FYNNEI.